These T cell receptor beta chains were read from a single sample in a study of blood T cell repertoires in COVID-19. Sequenced by immunoSEQ multiplex PCR; TCRdb stores in-frame clones only, minus some. The sample yields around 220,000 clones, roughly 84% seen once. What was sequenced was PBMCs or T cells enriched from blood (not recorded which). The receptors here all came from a middle-aged woman who had recovered from COVID-19. Both conserved end residues are part of each CDR3. D genes are given only for firm matches. Expanded clones get a size class; other rows say once, few or many, or leave the size out.

v_call	clone_size	d_call	j_call	cdr3_aa	cdr3_nt
TRBV20-1	NA	NA	TRBJ1-1	CSTKPNTEAFF	TGCAGCACTAAACCGAACACTGAAGCTTTCTTT
TRBV2	NA	TRBD1	TRBJ2-2	CASSPGQGALGELFF	TGTGCCAGCAGCCCCGGACAGGGGGCTCTAGGGGAGCTGTTTTTT
TRBV29-1	once	TRBD1	TRBJ2-1	CSVEGASSYNEQFF	TGCAGCGTCGAGGGGGCCTCGTCCTACAATGAGCAGTTCTTC
TRBV19	NA	NA	TRBJ1-3	CASSSKGDTIYF	TGTGCCAGTAGTAGCAAGGGAGACACCATATATTTT
TRBV24-1	NA	TRBD2	TRBJ2-1	CATSDFSSGNNEQFF	TGTGCCACCAGTGATTTCTCTAGCGGAAACAATGAGCAGTTCTTC
TRBV30	NA	TRBD1	TRBJ1-2	CAWSPPRGLYGYTF	TGTGCCTGGAGCCCCCCCAGGGGGTTATATGGCTACACCTTC
TRBV20-1	NA	NA	TRBJ1-1	CSASLGTSAAFF	TGCAGTGCTAGTCTCGGGACTTCGGCAGCTTTCTTT
TRBV28	NA	TRBD2	TRBJ2-7	CASSLSAGGSLGQYF	TGTGCCAGCAGCCTGTCTGCGGGGGGCTCTCTCGGGCAGTACTTC
TRBV30	NA	TRBD1	TRBJ1-1	CAWSYWTGENTEAFF	TGTGCCTGGAGCTACTGGACAGGGGAAAACACTGAAGCTTTCTTT
TRBV11-1	NA	TRBD1	TRBJ2-7	CASDRGQGAREQYF	TGTGCCAGTGACCGGGGGCAGGGGGCAAGAGAGCAGTACTTC
TRBV5-5	NA	NA	TRBJ1-1	CASSLQDRGTEAFF	TGTGCCAGCAGCTTACAGGATAGAGGCACTGAAGCTTTCTTT
TRBV30	NA	NA	TRBJ2-7	CALQRTDTYEQYF	TGTGCCCTGCAGAGGACAGATACCTACGAGCAGTACTTC
TRBV7-9	NA	NA	TRBJ2-5	CASSRGGPGAETQYF	TGTGCCAGCAGCCGTGGGGGCCCGGGCGCGGAGACCCAGTACTTC
TRBV3-1/TRBV3-2	NA	TRBD2	TRBJ2-1	CASSPGLAYNEQFF	TGTGCCAGCAGCCCAGGACTAGCATACAATGAGCAGTTCTTC
TRBV5-1	NA	NA	TRBJ1-3	CASSFDGSAYTIYF	TGCGCCAGCAGCTTCGACGGGAGCGCGTACACCATATATTTT
TRBV27	NA	NA	TRBJ2-1	CASSPPLAATYNEQFF	TGTGCCAGCAGTCCGCCGTTAGCGGCGACCTACAATGAGCAGTTCTTC